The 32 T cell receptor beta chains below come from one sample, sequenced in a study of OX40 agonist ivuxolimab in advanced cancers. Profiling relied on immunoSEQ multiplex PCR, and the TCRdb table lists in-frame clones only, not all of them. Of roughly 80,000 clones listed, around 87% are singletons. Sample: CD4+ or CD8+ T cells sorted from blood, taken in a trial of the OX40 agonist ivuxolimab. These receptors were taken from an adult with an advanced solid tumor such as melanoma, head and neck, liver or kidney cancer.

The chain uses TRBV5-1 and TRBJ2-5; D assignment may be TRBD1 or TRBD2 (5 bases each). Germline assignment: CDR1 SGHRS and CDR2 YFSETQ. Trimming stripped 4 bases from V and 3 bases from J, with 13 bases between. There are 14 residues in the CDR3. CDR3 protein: CASSPGTAKETQYF. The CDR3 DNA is TGCGCCAGCAGCCCCGGGACGGCAAAAGAGACCCAGTACTTC.

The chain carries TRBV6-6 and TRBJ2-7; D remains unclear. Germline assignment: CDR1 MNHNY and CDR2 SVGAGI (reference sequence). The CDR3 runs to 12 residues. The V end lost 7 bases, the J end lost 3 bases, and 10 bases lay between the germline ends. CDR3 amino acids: CASKGPYYEQYF. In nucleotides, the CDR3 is TGTGCCAGCAAAGGGCCTTACTACGAGCAGTACTTC.

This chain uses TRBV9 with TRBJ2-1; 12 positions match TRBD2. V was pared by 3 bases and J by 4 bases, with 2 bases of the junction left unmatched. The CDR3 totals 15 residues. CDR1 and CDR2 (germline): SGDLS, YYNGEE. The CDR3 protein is CASSEGLAGYNEQFF. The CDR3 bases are TGTGCCAGCAGCGAGGGACTAGCGGGTTACAATGAGCAGTTCTTC.

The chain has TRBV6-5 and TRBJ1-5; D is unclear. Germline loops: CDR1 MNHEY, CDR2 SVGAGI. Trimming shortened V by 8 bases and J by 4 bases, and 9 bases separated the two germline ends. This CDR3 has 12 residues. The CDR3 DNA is TGTGCCAGCGGGGTCCATAATCAGCCCCAGCATTTT. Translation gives CASGVHNQPQHF.

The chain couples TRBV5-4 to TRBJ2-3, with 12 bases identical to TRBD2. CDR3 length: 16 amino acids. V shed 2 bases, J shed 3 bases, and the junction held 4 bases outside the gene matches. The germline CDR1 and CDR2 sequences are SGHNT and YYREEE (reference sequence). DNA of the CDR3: TGTGCCAGCAGCTTTCTAGCGGGGGGGCGTACAGATACGCAGTATTTT. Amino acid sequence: CASSFLAGGRTDTQYF.

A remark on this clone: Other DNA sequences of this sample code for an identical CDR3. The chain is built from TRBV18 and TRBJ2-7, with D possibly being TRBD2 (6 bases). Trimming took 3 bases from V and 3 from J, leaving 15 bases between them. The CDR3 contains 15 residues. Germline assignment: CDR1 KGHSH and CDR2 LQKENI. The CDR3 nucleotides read TGTGCCAGCTCACCGGGGGGTGCCAGGAACTACGAGCAGTACTTC. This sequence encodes CASSPGGARNYEQYF.

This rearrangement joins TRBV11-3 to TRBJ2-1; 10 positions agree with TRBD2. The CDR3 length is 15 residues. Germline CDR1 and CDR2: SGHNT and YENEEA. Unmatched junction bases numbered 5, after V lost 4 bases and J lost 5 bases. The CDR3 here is CASSSWTSGNNEQFF. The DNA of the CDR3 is TGTGCCAGCAGCTCATGGACTAGCGGTAACAATGAGCAGTTCTTC.

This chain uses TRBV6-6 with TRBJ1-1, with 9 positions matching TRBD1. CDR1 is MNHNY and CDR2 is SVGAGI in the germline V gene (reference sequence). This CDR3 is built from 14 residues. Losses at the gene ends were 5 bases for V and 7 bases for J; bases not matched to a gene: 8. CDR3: CASSQDRGRGEAFF. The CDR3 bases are TGTGCCAGCAGTCAGGACAGGGGAAGGGGTGAAGCTTTCTTT.

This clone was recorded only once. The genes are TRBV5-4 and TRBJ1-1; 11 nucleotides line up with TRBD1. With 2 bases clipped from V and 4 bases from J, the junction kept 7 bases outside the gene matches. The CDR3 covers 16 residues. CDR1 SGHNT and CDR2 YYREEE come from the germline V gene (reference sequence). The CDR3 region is CASSLKSGTGGTEAFF. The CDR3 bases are TGTGCCAGCAGCTTAAAATCCGGGACAGGGGGCACTGAAGCTTTCTTT.

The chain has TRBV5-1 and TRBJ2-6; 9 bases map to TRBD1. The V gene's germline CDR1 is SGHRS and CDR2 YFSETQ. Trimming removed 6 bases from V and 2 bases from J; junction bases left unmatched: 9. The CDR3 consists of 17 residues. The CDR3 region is CASTPGQGPPGANVLTF. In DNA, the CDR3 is TGCGCCAGCACACCGGGACAGGGTCCCCCTGGGGCCAACGTCCTGACTTTC.

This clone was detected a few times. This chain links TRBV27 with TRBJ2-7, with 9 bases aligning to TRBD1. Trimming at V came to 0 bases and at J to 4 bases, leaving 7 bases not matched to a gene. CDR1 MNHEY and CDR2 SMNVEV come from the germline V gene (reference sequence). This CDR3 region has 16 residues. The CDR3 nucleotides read TGTGCCAGCAGTTTATCGACCCCCGGGACAGGGTACGAGCAGTACTTC. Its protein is CASSLSTPGTGYEQYF.

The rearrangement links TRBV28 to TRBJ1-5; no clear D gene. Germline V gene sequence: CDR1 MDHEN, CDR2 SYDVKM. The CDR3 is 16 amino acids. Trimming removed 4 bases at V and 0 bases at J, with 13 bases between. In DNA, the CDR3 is TGTGCCAGCAGTTGGCGGACGTTATATAGCAATCAGCCCCAGCATTTT. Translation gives CASSWRTLYSNQPQHF.

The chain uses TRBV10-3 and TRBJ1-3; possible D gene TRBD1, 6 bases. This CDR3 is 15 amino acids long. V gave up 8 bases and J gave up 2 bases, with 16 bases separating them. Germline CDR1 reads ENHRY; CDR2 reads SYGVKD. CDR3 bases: TGTGCCATCGGGAAGGGGGGGTCTCCTGGAAACACCATATATTTT. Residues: CAIGKGGSPGNTIYF.

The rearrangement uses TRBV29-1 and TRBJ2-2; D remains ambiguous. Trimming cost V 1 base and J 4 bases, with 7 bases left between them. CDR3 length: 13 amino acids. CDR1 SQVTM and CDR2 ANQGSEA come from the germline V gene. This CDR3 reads CSVEGLSTGELFF. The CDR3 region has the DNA TGCAGCGTTGAAGGTTTAAGCACCGGGGAGCTGTTTTTT.

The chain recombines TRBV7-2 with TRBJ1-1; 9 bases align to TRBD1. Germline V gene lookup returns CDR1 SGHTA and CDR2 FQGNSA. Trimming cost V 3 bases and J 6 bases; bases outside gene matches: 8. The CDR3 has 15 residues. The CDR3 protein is CASSFLPGQGSEAFF. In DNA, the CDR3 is TGTGCCAGCAGCTTTCTCCCGGGACAGGGTTCTGAAGCTTTCTTT. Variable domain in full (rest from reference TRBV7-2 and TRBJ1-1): GAGVSQSPSNKVTEKGKDVELRCDPISGHTALYWYRQSLGQGLEFLIYFQGNSAPDKSGLPSDRFSAERTGGSVSTLTIQRTQQEDSAVYLCASSFLPGQGSEAFFGQGTRLTVV.

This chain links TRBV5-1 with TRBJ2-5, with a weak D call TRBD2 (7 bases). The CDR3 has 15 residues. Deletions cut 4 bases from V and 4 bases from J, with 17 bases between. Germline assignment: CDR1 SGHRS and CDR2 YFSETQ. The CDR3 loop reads CASSPGASGSETQYF. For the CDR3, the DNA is TGCGCCAGCAGCCCAGGGGCTAGCGGATCAGAGACCCAGTACTTC.

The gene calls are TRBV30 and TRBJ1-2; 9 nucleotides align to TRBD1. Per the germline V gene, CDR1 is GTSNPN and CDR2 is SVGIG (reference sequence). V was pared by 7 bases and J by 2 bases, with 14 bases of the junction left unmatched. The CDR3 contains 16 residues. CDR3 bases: TGTGCCTCCCACAATGCGGACAGGGGATCGAACTATGGCTACACCTTC. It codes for CASHNADRGSNYGYTF.

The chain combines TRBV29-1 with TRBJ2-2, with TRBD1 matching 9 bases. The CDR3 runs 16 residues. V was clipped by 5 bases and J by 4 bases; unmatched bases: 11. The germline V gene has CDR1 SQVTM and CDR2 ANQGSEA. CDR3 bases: TGCAGCGTTCGAATTACAGGGGGCGCGAGCACCGGGGAGCTGTTTTTT. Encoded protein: CSVRITGGASTGELFF.

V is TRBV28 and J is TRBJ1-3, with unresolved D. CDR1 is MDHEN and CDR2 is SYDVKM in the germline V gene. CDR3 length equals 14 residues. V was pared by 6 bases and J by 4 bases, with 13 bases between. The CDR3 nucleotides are TGTGCCAGCAGGGACGGGCTGGGGGGAAACACCATATATTTT. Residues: CASRDGLGGNTIYF.

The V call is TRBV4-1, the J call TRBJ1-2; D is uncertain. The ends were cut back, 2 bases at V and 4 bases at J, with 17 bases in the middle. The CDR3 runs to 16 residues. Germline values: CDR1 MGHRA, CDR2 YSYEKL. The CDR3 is CASSQTPSGVGYGYTF. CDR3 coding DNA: TGCGCCAGCAGCCAAACTCCGAGCGGGGTAGGCTATGGCTACACCTTC.

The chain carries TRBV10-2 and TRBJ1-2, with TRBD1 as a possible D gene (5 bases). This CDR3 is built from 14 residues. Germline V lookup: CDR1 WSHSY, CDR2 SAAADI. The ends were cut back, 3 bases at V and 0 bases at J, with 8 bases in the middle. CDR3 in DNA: TGCGCCAGCAGTGATAGGGGTTCTAACTATGGCTACACCTTC. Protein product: CASSDRGSNYGYTF.

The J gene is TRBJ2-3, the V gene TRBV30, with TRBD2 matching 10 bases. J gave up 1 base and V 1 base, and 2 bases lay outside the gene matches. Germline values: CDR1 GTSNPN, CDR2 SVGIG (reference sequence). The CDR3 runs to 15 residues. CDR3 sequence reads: CAWSAGLAGTDTQYF. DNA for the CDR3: TGTGCCTGGAGTGCTGGACTAGCGGGCACAGATACGCAGTATTTT.

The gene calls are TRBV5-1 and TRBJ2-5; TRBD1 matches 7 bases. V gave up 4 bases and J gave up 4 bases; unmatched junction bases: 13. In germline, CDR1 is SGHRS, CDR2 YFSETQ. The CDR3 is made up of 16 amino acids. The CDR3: CASSHLTQGNGETQYF. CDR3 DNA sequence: TGCGCCAGCAGCCATCTTACACAGGGGAATGGAGAGACCCAGTACTTC.

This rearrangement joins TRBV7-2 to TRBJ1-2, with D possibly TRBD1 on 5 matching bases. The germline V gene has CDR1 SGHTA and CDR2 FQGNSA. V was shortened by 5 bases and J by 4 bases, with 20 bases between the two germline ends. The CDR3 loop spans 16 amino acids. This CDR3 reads CASSPNFQGRGYGYTF. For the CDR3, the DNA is TGTGCCAGCAGCCCTAACTTCCAGGGACGCGGCTATGGCTACACCTTC.

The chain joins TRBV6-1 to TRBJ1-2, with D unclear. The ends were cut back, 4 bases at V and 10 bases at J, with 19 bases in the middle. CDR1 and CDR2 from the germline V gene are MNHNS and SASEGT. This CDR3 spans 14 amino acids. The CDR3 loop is CASSAPVGEKDYTF. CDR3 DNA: TGTGCCAGCAGTGCTCCCGTCGGGGAAAAGGACTACACCTTC.

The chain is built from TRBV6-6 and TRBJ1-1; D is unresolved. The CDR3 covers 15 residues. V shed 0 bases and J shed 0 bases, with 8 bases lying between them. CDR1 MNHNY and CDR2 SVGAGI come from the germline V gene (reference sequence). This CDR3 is CASSYSAGLNTEAFF. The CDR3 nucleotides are TGTGCCAGCAGTTACTCAGCAGGCTTGAACACTGAAGCTTTCTTT.

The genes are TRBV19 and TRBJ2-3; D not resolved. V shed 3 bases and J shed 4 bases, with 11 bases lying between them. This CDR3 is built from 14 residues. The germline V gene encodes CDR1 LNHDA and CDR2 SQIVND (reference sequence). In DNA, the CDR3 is TGTGCCAGTAGTATTATGTCGGGCGCAGATACGCAGTATTTT. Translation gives CASSIMSGADTQYF.

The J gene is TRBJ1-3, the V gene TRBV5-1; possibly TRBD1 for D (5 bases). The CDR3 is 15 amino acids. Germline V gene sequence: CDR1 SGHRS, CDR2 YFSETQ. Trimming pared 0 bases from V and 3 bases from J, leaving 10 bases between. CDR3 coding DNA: TGCGCCAGCAGCTTGGGGTCAGGGTTTGGAAACACCATATATTTT. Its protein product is CASSLGSGFGNTIYF.

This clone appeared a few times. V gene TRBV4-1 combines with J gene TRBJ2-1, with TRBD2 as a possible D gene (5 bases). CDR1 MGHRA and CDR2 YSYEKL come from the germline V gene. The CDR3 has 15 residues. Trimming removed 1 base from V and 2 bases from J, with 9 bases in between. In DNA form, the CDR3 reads TGCGCCAGCAGCCAAGCGCTCGGGGCCTACAATGAGCAGTTCTTC. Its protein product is CASSQALGAYNEQFF.

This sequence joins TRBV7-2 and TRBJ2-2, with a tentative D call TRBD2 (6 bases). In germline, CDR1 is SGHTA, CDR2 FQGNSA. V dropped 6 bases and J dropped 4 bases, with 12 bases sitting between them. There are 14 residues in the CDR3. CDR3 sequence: CASSSSVGTGELFF. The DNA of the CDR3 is TGTGCCAGCAGTTCTAGCGTAGGCACCGGGGAGCTGTTTTTT.

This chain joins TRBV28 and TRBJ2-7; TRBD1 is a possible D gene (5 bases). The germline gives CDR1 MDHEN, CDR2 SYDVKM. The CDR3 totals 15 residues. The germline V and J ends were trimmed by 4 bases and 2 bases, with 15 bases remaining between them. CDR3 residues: CASSSQGVSTYEQYF. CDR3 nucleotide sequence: TGTGCCAGCAGTTCCCAGGGTGTTTCTACCTACGAGCAGTACTTC. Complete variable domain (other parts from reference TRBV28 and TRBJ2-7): DVKVTQSSRYLVKRTGEKVFLECVQDMDHENMFWYRQDPGLGLRLIYFSYDVKMKEKGDIPEGYSVSREKKERFSLILESASTNQTSMYLCASSSQGVSTYEQYFGPGTRLTVT.

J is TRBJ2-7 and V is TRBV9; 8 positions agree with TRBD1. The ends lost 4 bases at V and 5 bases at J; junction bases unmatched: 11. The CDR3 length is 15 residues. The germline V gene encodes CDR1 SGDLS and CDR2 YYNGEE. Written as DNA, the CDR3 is TGTGCCAGCAGCACAACGACAGGGGTTGTCGACGAGCAGTACTTC. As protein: CASSTTTGVVDEQYF. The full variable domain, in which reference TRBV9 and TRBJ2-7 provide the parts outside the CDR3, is DSGVTQTPKHLITATGQRVTLRCSPRSGDLSVYWYQQSLDQGLQFLIQYYNGEERAKGNILERFSAQQFPDLHSELNLSSLELGDSALYFCASSTTTGVVDEQYFGPGTRLTVT.